These 8 T cell receptor beta chains share one sample of origin, sequenced in a study of OX40 agonist ivuxolimab in advanced cancers. Generated by immunoSEQ multiplex PCR, the TCRdb table keeps only in-frame clones and is missing some. The sample includes 60,000 to 90,000 clones, 80% to 90% of them seen just once. The material was CD4+ or CD8+ T cells sorted from blood, obtained in a trial of the OX40 agonist ivuxolimab. The receptors shown here come from an adult with an advanced solid tumor such as melanoma, head and neck, liver or kidney cancer.

This chain joins TRBV7-2 and TRBJ2-3; perhaps D is TRBD1 or TRBD2 (5 bases each). The V end lost 1 base, the J end lost 4 bases, and 12 bases lay between the germline ends. This CDR3 contains 15 residues. Germline V lookup: CDR1 SGHTA, CDR2 FQGNSA. In DNA, the CDR3 is TGTGCCAGCAGCTTAGTTGGTTCGGGGCCAGATACGCAGTATTTT. Translating it yields CASSLVGSGPDTQYF.

The V gene is TRBV27, the J gene TRBJ2-7, with 10 bases matching TRBD1. J gave up 2 bases and V 5 bases, and 6 bases lay outside the gene matches. CDR3 size: 15 residues. The V gene's germline CDR1 is MNHEY and CDR2 SMNVEV (reference sequence). This chain's CDR3 is CASSVRQGAPYEQYF. The CDR3 nucleotides read TGTGCCAGCAGTGTAAGACAGGGGGCCCCCTACGAGCAGTACTTC.

This chain uses TRBV6-5 with TRBJ1-5, with a weak D call TRBD1 (5 bases). The V end lost 4 bases, the J end lost 10 bases, and 17 bases lay between the germline ends. CDR1 and CDR2 (germline): MNHEY, SVGAGI. This CDR3 spans 14 amino acids. Here the CDR3 DNA reads TGTGCCAGCAGTTCTAGGGACCGCGTTATACCCCAGCATTTT. Its protein product is CASSSRDRVIPQHF.

This clone showed up just once. This chain joins TRBV21-1 and TRBJ1-2; TRBD1 reflects the table's D call only, with no check against the DNA. TRBV21-1 is a documented pseudogene. The CDR3 is 16 amino acids. The CDR3 nucleotides are TGTGCCAGCAGCAAAGCTGACGGCAGGGCTAACTATGGCTACACCTTC. Its protein product is CASSKADGRANYGYTF.

This clone was detected only once. The gene calls are TRBV5-5 and TRBJ2-3; D possibly corresponds to TRBD2 (6 bases). With 1 base removed from V and 3 bases from J, the gap between germline ends came to 12 bases. The CDR3 has 15 residues. Germline loops: CDR1 SGHKS, CDR2 YYEKEE (reference sequence). The DNA for the CDR3 is TGTGCCAGCAGCTTGACCGGGGGAGGTACAGATACGCAGTATTTT. The encoded protein is CASSLTGGGTDTQYF.

The chain links TRBV30 to TRBJ2-1, with 8 bases that match TRBD2. Unmatched junction bases numbered 13, after V lost 3 bases and J lost 15 bases. The CDR3 runs 13 residues. From germline, CDR1 is GTSNPN and CDR2 SVGIG (reference sequence). The DNA of the CDR3 is TGTGCCTGGAGCGACTCCCCAGCGGGAGCTCCGTTCTTC. Its protein is CAWSDSPAGAPFF.

The V call is TRBV5-1, the J call TRBJ1-3; D is unresolved. Germline V gene sequence: CDR1 SGHRS, CDR2 YFSETQ. V lost 5 bases and J lost 4, with 16 bases in between. The CDR3 consists of 15 residues. The CDR3 is CASSTEGVSGNTIYF. For the CDR3, the DNA is TGCGCCAGCAGTACGGAGGGAGTTTCCGGAAACACCATATATTTT.

This clone appeared a few times. The chain is built from TRBV6-6 and TRBJ1-6; unclear D gene. Germline V lookup: CDR1 MNHNY, CDR2 SVGAGI (reference sequence). Trimming took 0 bases from V and 5 from J, leaving 5 bases between them. The CDR3 spans 14 residues. This CDR3 reads CASSYSLNNSPLHF. CDR3 coding DNA: TGTGCCAGCAGTTACTCCTTGAATAATTCACCCCTCCACTTT.